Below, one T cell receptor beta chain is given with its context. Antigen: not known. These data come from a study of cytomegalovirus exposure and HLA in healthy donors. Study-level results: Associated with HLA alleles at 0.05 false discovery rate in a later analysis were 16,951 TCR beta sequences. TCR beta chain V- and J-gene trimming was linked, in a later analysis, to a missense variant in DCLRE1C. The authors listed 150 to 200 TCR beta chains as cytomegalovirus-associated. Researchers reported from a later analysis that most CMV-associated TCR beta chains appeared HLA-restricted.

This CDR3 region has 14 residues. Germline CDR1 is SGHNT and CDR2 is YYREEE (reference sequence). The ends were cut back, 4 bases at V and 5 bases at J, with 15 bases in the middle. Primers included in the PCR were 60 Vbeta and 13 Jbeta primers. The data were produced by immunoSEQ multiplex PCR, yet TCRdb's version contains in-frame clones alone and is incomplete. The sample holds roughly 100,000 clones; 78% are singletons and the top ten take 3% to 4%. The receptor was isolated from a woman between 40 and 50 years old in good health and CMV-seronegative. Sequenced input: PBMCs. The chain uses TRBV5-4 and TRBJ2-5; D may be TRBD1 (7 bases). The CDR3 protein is CASSPDPGGETQYF. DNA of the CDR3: TGTGCCAGCAGCCCGGACCCAGGGGGGGAGACCCAGTACTTC.